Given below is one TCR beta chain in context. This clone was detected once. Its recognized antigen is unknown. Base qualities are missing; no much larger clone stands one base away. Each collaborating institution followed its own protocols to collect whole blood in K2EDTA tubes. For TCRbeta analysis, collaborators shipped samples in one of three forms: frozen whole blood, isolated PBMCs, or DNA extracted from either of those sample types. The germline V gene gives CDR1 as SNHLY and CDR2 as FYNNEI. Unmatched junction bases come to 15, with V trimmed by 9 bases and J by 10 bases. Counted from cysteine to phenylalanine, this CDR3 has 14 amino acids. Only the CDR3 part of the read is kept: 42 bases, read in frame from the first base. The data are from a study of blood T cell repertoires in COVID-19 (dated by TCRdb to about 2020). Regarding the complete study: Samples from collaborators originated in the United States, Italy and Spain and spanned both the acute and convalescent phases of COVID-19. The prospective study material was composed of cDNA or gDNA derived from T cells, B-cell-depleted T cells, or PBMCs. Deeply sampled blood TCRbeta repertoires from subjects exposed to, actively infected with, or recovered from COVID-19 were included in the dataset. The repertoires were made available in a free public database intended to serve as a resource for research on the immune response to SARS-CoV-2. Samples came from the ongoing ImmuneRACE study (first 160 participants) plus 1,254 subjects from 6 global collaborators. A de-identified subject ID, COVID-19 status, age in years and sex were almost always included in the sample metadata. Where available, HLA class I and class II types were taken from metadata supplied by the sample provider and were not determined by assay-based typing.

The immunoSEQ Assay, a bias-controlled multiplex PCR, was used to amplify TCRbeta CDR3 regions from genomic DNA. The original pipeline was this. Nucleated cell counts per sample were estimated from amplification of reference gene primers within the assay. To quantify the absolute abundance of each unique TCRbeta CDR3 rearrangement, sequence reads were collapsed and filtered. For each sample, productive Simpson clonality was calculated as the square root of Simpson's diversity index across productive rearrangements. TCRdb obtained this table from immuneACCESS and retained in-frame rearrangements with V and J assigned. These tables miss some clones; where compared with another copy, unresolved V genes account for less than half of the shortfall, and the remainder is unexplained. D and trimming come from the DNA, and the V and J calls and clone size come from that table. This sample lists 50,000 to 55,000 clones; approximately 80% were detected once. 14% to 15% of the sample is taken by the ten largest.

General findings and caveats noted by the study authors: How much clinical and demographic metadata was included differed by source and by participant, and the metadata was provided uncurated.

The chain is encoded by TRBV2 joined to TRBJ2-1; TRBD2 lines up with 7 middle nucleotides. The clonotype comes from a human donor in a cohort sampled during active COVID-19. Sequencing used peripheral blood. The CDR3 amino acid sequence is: CARSSGSGLKEQFF. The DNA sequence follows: TGTGCCAGAAGCAGCGGTAGCGGGCTTAAGGAGCAGTTCTTC.